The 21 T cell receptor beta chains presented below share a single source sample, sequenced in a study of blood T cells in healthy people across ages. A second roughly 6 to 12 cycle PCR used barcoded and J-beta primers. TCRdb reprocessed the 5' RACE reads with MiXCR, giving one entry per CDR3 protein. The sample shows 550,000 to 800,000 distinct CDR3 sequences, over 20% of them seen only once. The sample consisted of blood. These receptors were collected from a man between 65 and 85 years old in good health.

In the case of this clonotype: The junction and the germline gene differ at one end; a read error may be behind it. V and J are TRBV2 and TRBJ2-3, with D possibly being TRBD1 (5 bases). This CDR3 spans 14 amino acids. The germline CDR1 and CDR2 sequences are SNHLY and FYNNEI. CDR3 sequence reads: CTSSDSRGADTQYF. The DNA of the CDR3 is TGTACCAGCAGTGATAGTAGGGGCGCAGATACGCAGTATTTT.

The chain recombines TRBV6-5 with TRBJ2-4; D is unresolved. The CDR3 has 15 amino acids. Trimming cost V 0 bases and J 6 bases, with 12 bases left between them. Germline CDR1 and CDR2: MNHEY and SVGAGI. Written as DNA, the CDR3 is TGTGCCAGCAGTTACTCCGGCGGCAGGCCAAACATTCAGTACTTC. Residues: CASSYSGGRPNIQYF.

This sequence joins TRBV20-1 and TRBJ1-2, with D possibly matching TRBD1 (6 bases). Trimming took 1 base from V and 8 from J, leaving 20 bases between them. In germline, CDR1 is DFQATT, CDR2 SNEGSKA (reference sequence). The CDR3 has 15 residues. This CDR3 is CSARGPGEASRGYTF. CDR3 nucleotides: TGCAGTGCTAGAGGTCCAGGGGAAGCGTCGAGGGGCTACACCTTC.

The chain's CDR3 is CASSLATGLGYNEQFF. The CDR3 DNA sequence: TGTGCCAGCAGCTTAGCCACCGGACTAGGGTACAATGAGCAGTTCTTC. V and J are TRBV11-2 and TRBJ2-5, with 7 bases matching TRBD2. The closer fit of TRBJ2-1 to the DNA end suggests the J call may be wrong. CDR1 is SGHAT and CDR2 is FQNNGV in the germline V gene. The CDR3 is 16 amino acids.

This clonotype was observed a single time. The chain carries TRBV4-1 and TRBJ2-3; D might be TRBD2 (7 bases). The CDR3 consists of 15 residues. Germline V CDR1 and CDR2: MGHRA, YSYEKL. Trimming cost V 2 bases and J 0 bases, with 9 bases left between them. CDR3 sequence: CASSQRGGSTDTQYF. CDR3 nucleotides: TGCGCCAGCAGCCAAAGGGGGGGTAGCACAGATACGCAGTATTTT.

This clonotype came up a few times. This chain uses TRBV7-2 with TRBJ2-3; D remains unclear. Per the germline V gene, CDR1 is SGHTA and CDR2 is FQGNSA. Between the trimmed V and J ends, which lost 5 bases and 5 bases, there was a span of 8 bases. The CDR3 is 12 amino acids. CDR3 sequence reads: CASSARKDTQYF. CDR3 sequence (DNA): TGTGCCAGCAGCGCGCGGAAAGATACGCAGTATTTT.

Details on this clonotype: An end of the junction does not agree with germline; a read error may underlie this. As DNA, the CDR3 is TGTGCTAGCAGCTTAAGTGAAGGCCAGACCCAGTACTTC. It codes for CASSLSEGQTQYF. The rearrangement joins TRBV7-7 to TRBJ2-5; D not resolved. Per the germline V gene, CDR1 is SSHAT and CDR2 is FNYEAQ (reference sequence). The CDR3 contains 13 residues.

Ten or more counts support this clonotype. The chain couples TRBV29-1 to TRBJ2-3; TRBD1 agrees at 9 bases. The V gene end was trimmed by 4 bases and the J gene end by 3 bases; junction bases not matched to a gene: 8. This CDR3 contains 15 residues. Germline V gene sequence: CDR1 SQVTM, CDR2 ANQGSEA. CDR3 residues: CSVGAGTGSTDTQYF. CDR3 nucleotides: TGCAGCGTTGGGGCGGGGACAGGGTCGACAGATACGCAGTATTTT.

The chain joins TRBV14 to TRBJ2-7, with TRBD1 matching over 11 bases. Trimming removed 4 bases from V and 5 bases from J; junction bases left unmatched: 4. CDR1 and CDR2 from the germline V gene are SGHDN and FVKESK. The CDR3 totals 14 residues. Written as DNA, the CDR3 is TGTGCCAGCAGCCGGGACAGGGGGATCCACGAGCAGTACTTC. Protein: CASSRDRGIHEQYF.

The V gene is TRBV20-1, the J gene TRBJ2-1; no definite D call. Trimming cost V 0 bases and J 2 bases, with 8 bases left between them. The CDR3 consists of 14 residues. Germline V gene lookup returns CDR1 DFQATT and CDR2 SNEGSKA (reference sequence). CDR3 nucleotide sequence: TGCAGTGCTAGAGAAGTCGGAACCTACAATGAGCAGTTCTTC. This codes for CSAREVGTYNEQFF.

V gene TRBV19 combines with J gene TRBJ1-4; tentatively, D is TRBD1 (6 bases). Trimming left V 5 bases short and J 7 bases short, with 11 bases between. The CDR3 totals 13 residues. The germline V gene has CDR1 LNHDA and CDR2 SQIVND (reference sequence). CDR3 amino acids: CASSGDIREKLFF. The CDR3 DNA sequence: TGTGCCAGTAGTGGGGACATTCGTGAAAAACTGTTTTTT.

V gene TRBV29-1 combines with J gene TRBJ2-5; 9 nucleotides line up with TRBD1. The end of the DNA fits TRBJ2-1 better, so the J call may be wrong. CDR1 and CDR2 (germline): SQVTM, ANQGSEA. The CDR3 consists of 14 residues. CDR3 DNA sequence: TGCAGCGTTGAGGGGGGACAGGGTTACAATGAGCAGTTCTTC. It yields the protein CSVEGGQGYNEQFF.

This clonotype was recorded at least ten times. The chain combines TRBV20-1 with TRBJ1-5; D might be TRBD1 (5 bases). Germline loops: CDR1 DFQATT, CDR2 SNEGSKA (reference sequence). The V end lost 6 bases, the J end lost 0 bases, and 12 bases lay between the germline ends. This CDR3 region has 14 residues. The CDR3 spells CSAYQGASNQPQHF. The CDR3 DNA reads TGCAGTGCGTACCAGGGTGCTAGCAATCAGCCCCAGCATTTT.

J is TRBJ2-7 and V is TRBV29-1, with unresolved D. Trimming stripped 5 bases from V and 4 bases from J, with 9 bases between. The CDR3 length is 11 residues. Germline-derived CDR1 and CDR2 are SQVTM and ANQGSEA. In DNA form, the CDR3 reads TGCAGCGTTTTAATGGTTTACGAGCAGTACTTC. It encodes CSVLMVYEQYF.

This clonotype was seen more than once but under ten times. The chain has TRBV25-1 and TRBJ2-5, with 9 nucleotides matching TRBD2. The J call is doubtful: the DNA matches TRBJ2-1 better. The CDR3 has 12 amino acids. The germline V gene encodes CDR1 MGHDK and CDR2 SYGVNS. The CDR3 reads CATALAGDEQFF. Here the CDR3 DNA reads TGTGCCACGGCGTTAGCGGGAGATGAGCAGTTCTTC.

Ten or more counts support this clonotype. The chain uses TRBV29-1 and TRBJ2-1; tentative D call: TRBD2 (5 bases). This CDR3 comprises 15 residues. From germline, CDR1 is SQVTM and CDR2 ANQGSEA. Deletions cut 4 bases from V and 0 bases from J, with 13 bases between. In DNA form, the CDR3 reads TGCAGCGTTGGAAAGCGGATCAGCTCCTACAATGAGCAGTTCTTC. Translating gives CSVGKRISSYNEQFF.

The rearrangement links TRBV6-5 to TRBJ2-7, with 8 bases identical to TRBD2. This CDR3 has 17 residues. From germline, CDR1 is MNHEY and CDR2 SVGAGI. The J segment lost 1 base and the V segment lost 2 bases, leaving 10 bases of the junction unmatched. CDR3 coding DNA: TGTGCCAGCAGTTACAGTGCTAGCGGGTATCCTTCCTACGAGCAGTACTTC. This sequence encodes CASSYSASGYPSYEQYF.

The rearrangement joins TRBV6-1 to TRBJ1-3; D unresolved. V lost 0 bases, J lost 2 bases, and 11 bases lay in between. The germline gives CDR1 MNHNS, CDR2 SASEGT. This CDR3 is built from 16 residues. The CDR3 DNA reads TGTGCCAGCAGTGAAGCGAGACCTACGCCTGGAAACACCATATATTTT. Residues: CASSEARPTPGNTIYF.

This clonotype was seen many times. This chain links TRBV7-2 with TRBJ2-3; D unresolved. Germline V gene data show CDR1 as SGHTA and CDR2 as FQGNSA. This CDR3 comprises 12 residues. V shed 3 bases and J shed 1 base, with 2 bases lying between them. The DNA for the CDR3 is TGTGCCAGCAGCTTCGGCACAGATACGCAGTATTTT. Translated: CASSFGTDTQYF.

CDR3 sequence reads: CASSYSQTRTDTQYF. As DNA, the CDR3 is TGTGCCAGCAGTTACTCGCAGACCCGCACAGATACGCAGTATTTT. The chain links TRBV6-6 to TRBJ2-3; D is unclear. The CDR3 contains 15 residues. Germline CDR1 and CDR2: MNHNY and SVGAGI (reference sequence). V lost 0 bases and J lost 1, with 8 bases in between.

CDR3 bases: TGCGCCAGCAGCCATCACCAGGGTGTTCGGACTGAAGCTTTCTTT. It yields the protein CASSHHQGVRTEAFF. The J gene is TRBJ1-1, the V gene TRBV4-1; the D gene is possibly TRBD1 (5 bases). The CDR3 is 15 residues long. V was pared by 3 bases and J by 5 bases, with 16 bases between. Per the germline V gene, CDR1 is MGHRA and CDR2 is YSYEKL.